This paragraph covers one TCR beta chain sequence. Germline CDR1 SGHAT, CDR2 FQNNGV. This CDR3 is built from 17 residues. This sample is drawn from a study of blood T cells in healthy people across ages. A second roughly 6 to 11 cycle PCR used barcoded and J-beta primers. TCRdb reanalysed the 5' RACE reads using MiXCR and keeps one entry per CDR3 protein. Among 700,000 to 800,000 distinct CDR3 sequences listed, approximately 39% were seen once. The gene calls are TRBV11-2 and TRBJ2-1; TRBD2 matches at 11 bases. With the DNA end fitting TRBJ2-7 better, the J assignment may be wrong. Sequencing input: blood. The TCR comes from a woman in her fifties or sixties in good health. Here the CDR3 DNA reads TGTGCCAGCAGCTTAGATCGGCTAGCGGGGGGATACAATGAGCAGTACTTC. Translating it yields CASSLDRLAGGYNEQYF.